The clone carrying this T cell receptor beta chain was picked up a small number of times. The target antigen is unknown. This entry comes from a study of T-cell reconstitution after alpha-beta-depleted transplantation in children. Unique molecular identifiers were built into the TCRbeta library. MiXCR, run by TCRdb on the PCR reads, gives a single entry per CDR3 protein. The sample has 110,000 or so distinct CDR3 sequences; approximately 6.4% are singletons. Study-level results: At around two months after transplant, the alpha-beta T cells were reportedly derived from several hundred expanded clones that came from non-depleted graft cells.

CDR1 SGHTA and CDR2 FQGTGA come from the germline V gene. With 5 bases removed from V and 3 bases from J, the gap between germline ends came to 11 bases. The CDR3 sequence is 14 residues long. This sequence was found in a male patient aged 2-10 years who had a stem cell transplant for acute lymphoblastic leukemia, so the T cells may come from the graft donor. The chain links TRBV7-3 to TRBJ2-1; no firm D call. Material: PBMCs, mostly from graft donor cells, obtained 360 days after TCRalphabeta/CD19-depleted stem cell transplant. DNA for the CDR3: TGTGCCAGCAGCCCAGACCAGAACTACAATGAGCAGTTCTTC. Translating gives CASSPDQNYNEQFF. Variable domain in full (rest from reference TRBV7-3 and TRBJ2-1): GAGVSQTPSNKVTEKGKYVELRCDPISGHTALYWYRQSLGQGPEFLIYFQGTGAADDSGLPNDRFFAVRPEGSVSTLKIQRTERGDSAVYLCASSPDQNYNEQFFGPGTRLTVL.